In this sample, the clone carrying this TCR beta chain turned up a few times. The data are from a study of blood T cell repertoires in COVID-19. In the study overall: The United States, Italy and Spain provided the acute and convalescent COVID-19 samples.

In the authors' workflow: Amplifying reference gene primers gave estimates of nucleated cell counts. Here immunoSEQ multiplex PCR was the method, and the copy in TCRdb shows in-frame clones only, minus some. V, J and clone size are those of that table, while D and trimming were read from the DNA. The table lists approximately 110,000 clones, 75% to 90% of them singletons, with about 1.1% in the top ten. Sequenced sample: peripheral blood. This receptor was identified in a human donor in a cohort sampled during active COVID-19.

The CDR3 nucleotides are TGTGCCAGCAGCTTAGTCAGAGGCTACAATGAGCAGTTCTTC. The encoded protein is CASSLVRGYNEQFF. J is TRBJ2-1 and V is TRBV7-9; D is ambiguous. The germline gives CDR1 SEHNR, CDR2 FQNEAQ (reference sequence). The CDR3 extends over 14 amino acids. Trimming cost V 1 base and J 3 bases, with 7 bases left between them.